The next 9 T cell receptor beta chains were all read from a single sample in a study of T cell responses to AZD1222 COVID-19 vaccine. Sequencing was performed with immunoSEQ multiplex PCR; in TCRdb, only in-frame clones are kept and a portion is missing. The sample has more than 110,000 clones; approximately 90% are singletons. Sample: peripheral blood, taken on day 0 of AZD1222 vaccination. Every receptor here comes from an adult in good health.

The V gene is TRBV6-5, the J gene TRBJ1-2; TRBD1 is a possible D gene (5 bases). The CDR3 sequence is 16 residues long. Trimming took off 4 bases at V and 4 bases at J, with 19 bases between the two ends. CDR1 is MNHEY and CDR2 is SVGAGI in the germline V gene. The CDR3 DNA reads as TGTGCCAGCAGTTCCCCGGGGGAGGGAGTGAGCTATGGCTACACCTTC. Residues: CASSSPGEGVSYGYTF.

The chain uses TRBV5-1 and TRBJ2-6; D ambiguous. From germline, CDR1 is SGHRS and CDR2 YFSETQ. This CDR3 comprises 14 residues. The ends were cut back, 4 bases at V and 2 bases at J, with 7 bases in the middle. CDR3 bases: TGCGCCAGCAGCCCAAGCCCTGGGGCCAACGTCCTGACTTTC. Translating it yields CASSPSPGANVLTF.

The chain employs TRBV11-2 and TRBJ2-2; possible D gene TRBD2, 6 bases. CDR3 length: 15 amino acids. V lost 3 bases to trimming and J lost 3 bases, with 11 bases between them. Germline V gene lookup returns CDR1 SGHAT and CDR2 FQNNGV. The CDR3, as DNA: TGTGCCAGCAGCTTCCGGATAGCGGACACCGGGGAGCTGTTTTTT. Its protein product is CASSFRIADTGELFF.

V gene TRBV10-3 combines with J gene TRBJ2-1; TRBD2 agrees at 13 bases. The CDR3 is made up of 20 amino acids. Germline CDR1 ENHRY, CDR2 SYGVKD. Germline trimming cut 4 bases from V and 0 bases from J; bases unmatched to any gene: 12. CDR3 nucleotide sequence: TGTGCCATCAGTGCCTCTCCGGGACTAGCGGGATCGGGCTCCTACAATGAGCAGTTCTTC. Translated, it gives CAISASPGLAGSGSYNEQFF.

V gene TRBV5-6 combines with J gene TRBJ2-2, with a weak D call TRBD2 (6 bases). V gave up 1 base and J gave up 0 bases, with 19 bases separating them. Looked up from germline, CDR1 is SGHDT and CDR2 is YYEEEE. The CDR3 loop spans 19 amino acids. CDR3 nucleotides: TGTGCCAGCAGCTTGTTTCTCATATCGGGAGCGTCGAACACCGGGGAGCTGTTTTTT. It yields the protein CASSLFLISGASNTGELFF.

In its sample, this clone was seen a few times. The chain joins TRBV9 to TRBJ2-1; 10 nucleotides agree with TRBD2. J gave up 6 bases and V 4 bases, and 13 bases lay outside the gene matches. Germline CDR1 reads SGDLS; CDR2 reads YYNGEE. This CDR3 region has 17 residues. Here the CDR3 reads CASSPSLASGSLNEQFF. Written as DNA, the CDR3 is TGTGCCAGCAGCCCCAGCCTGGCTAGCGGGAGTCTCAATGAGCAGTTCTTC.

CDR3 sequence reads: CASSPRTGGLIEQYF. CDR3 coding DNA: TGTGCCAGCAGCCCTAGGACAGGGGGCTTAATCGAGCAGTACTTC. The chain joins TRBV7-9 to TRBJ2-7; 11 bases match TRBD1. CDR1 is SEHNR and CDR2 is FQNEAQ in the germline V gene (reference sequence). The CDR3 runs to 15 residues. With 5 bases clipped from V and 6 bases from J, the junction kept 9 bases outside the gene matches. The complete variable domain, with remaining parts taken from reference TRBV7-9 and TRBJ2-7, reads DTGVSQNPRHKITKRGQNVTFRCDPISEHNRLYWYRQTLGQGPEFLTYFQNEAQLEKSRLLSDRFSAERPKGSFSTLEIQRTEQGDSAMYLCASSPRTGGLIEQYFGPGTRLTVT.

The chain links TRBV7-2 to TRBJ1-2; 8 bases are shared with TRBD1. There are 18 residues in the CDR3. Per germline, CDR1 SGHTA and CDR2 FQGNSA. V dropped 1 base and J dropped 3; count of bases not matched to a gene: 13. The CDR3 region is CASSLGGFPQGADYGYTF. For the CDR3, the DNA is TGTGCCAGCAGCTTAGGGGGGTTCCCTCAGGGGGCAGACTATGGCTACACCTTC.

The rearrangement uses TRBV6-5 and TRBJ1-6; D is ambiguous. The CDR3 length is 12 residues. CDR1 and CDR2 (germline): MNHEY, SVGAGI. Trimming shortened V by 8 bases and J by 6 bases, and 8 bases separated the two germline ends. CDR3 coding DNA: TGTGCCAGCGGATCAGTTAATTCACCCCTCCACTTT. Its translation is CASGSVNSPLHF.